The T cell receptor (beta chain) under discussion was sequenced for a study of T cell responses to AZD1222 COVID-19 vaccine (dated by TCRdb to the early 2020s). About the full investigation: A total of 230 to 250 trial participants underwent TCR sequencing, of whom under 220 had received two doses of AZD1222 and roughly 26 had received two doses of the MenACWY control vaccine. Trial participants were enrolled by age into subgroups of 18-55, 56-69 and 70-plus years, and around 140, 26 and 57 TCR-sequenced participants, respectively, were included in these subgroups.

Summary of the overall study and its limitations: In the small 56-69-year group, the increase in depth fell short of significance, most likely because of low power. Nearly half of unique spike-specific TCRs reportedly recognized epitopes outside regions mutated in the B.1.351 and B.1.1.7 variants. Because no samples from the day 14 peak response were available, repertoires could be characterized only after the peak T cell response. The vaccine-associated CD4 TCRs covered the entire spike protein, and the dominant responses fell in regions 160-218 and 743-854. Participants were mostly white British and included more females than males, and it was suggested by the authors that clonal diversity may have been underestimated. After two AZD1222 doses, spike-specific TCR breadth and depth were significantly higher than at day 0 and than in MenACWY recipients. Conclusions about previously exposed vaccinees are limited because only five or six AZD1222 recipients were SARS-CoV-2 seropositive at baseline.

The sample's time point, from its label and the paper: baseline before first vaccination. This specimen's treatment or condition label, interpreted: meningococcal conjugate vaccine given as trial control. Vaccinee samples came from UK trials COV001 and COV002, including a single-blind randomized controlled phase 2/3 trial of AZD1222 (ChAdOx1 nCoV-19) in healthy adults. Trial participant PBMC samples were collected at day 0 and day 28 after the second dose for TCRbeta chain sequencing. Measured from the cysteine to the phenylalanine, the CDR3 is 13 residues long. Of the read, only the CDR3 DNA is kept; its 39 bases are in frame from base 1. The germline V gene (reference sequence) gives CDR1 as LNHNV and CDR2 as YYDKDF. V is shortened by 5 bases, J by 7 bases, and the region joining them spans 14 bases. The CDR3 regions of human TCRbeta chains were analyzed by immunosequencing. The source study handled its data this way. Repertoire TCRs were matched against a reference library of SARS-CoV-2-specific TCRs generated with the MIRA antigen-specificity platform. Breadth was defined as the fraction of unique TCRs that were SARS-CoV-2-associated, and depth was defined as the fraction of total T cells that were SARS-CoV-2-associated. Using the MIRA data, every spike-specific TCR was mapped to the spike region that the TCR reacted to and assigned to either a CD4 or a CD8 class. Log10-transformed breadth and depth values were compared by one-way ANOVA with Sidak's multiple comparisons tests. TCRdb carries this immuneACCESS record with in-frame sequences only. Its versions omit some clonotypes, under half of them owing to an unresolved V gene in the studies checked, with the rest unexplained. V and J calls and clone size are those listed in that table; D and trimming were worked out from the DNA. Here the sample has 80,000 to 95,000 clones; roughly 86% occur a single time. Approximately 2.8% of the sample lies in the top ten.

About this clone: What this receptor recognizes is not known. Base qualities were left out, and no much larger clone turns up one base away.

The TCR originated in an adult in good health. Recombination joined TRBV15 with TRBJ1-2, with no confident D gene call. The sequenced sample was peripheral blood, obtained on day 0 of MenACWY control vaccination. The CDR3 reads CATSPSRGAGYTF. The DNA sequence reads TGTGCCACCAGCCCCTCCCGGGGAGCTGGCTACACCTTC.